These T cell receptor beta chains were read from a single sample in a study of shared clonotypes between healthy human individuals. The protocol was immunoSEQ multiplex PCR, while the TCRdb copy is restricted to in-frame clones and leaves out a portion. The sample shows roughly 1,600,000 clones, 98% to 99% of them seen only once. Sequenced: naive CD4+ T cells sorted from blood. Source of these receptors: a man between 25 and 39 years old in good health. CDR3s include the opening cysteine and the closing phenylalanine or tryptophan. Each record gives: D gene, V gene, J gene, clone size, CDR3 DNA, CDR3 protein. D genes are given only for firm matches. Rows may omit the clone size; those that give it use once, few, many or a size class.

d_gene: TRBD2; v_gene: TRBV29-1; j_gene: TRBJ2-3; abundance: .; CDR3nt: TGCAGCGTGGGCCGAGGACAGCGGGAGGGGACAGATACGCAGTATTTT; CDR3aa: CSVGRGQREGTDTQYF
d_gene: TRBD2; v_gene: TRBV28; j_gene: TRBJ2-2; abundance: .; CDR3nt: TGTGCCAGCAGCCTCTCGGGACTAGCTGAAGGCGGGGAGCTGTTTTTT; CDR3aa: CASSLSGLAEGGELFF
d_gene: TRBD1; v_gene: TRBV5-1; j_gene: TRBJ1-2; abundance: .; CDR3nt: TGCGCCAGCAGCTTGGTGTCAGGGGGCTTTTATGGCTACACCTTC; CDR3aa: CASSLVSGGFYGYTF
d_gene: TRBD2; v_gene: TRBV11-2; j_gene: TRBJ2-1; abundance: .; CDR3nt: TGTGCCAGCAGCTTGGGACTACTAGCAGCTGCCTACAATGAGCAGTTCTTC; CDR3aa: CASSLGLLAAAYNEQFF
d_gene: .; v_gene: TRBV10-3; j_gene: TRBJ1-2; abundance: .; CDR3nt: TGTGCCATCAGTAAGACCGGGACATTGAACTATGGCTACACCTTC; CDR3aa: CAISKTGTLNYGYTF
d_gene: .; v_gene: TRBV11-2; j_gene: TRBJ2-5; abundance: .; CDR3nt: TGTGCCAGCAGCCCTCGTTTTAGCGACCAAGAGACCCAGTACTTC; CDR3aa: CASSPRFSDQETQYF
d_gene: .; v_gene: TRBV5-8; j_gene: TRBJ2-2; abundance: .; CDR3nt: TGTGCCAGCAGCTTAGTCGTGAGATCCGGGGAGCTGTTTTTT; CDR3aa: CASSLVVRSGELFF
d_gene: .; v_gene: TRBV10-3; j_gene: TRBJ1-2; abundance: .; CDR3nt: TGTGCCATCAGTGAGTCCTTCTATGGCTACACCTTC; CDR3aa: CAISESFYGYTF
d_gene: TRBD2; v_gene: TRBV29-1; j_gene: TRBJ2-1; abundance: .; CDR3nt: TGCAGCGCCTTGATATTAGCGGGATTGAGGGGTGAGCAGTTCTTC; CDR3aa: CSALILAGLRGEQFF
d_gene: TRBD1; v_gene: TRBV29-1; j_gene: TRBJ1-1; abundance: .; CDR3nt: TGCAGCGTTGAAAGGGGGCTGAACACTGAAGCTTTCTTT; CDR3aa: CSVERGLNTEAFF
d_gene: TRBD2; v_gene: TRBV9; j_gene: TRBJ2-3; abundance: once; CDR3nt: TGTGCCAGCAGCGCCCGAGGAGCGGGAGAGGGAGATACGCAGTATTTT; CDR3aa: CASSARGAGEGDTQYF